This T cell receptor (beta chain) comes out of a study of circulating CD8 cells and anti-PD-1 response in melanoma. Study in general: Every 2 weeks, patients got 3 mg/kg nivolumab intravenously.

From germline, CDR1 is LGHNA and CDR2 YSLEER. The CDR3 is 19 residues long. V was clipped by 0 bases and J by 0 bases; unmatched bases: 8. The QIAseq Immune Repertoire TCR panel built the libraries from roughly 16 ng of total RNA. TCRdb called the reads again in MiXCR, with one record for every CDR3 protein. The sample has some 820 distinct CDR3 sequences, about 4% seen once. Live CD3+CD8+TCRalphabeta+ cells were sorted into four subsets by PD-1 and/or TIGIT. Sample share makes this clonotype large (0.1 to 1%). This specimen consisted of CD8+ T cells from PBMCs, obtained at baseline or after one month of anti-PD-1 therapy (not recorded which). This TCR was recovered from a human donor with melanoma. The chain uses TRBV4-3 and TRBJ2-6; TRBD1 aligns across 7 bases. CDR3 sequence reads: CASSQDPGTVSSGANVLTF. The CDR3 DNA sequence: TGCGCCAGCAGCCAAGACCCCGGGACAGTGAGCTCTGGGGCCAACGTCCTGACTTTC.